This T cell receptor beta chain originates from a study of blood T cells in healthy people across ages. CDR3 size: 15 residues. From germline, CDR1 is DFQATT and CDR2 SNEGSKA (reference sequence). Next came a second PCR, run for roughly 6 to 11 cycles, which used a sample-barcoded 5' primer along with a J-beta primer mix. Through a template-switch adaptor with 12 random nucleotides, each cDNA molecule received a tag. In TCRdb, the 5' RACE reads were re-called with MiXCR into one record per CDR3 protein. The sample has over 450,000 distinct CDR3 sequences, approximately 25% seen once. Healthy Caucasians from Russia aged about 6 to 90 served as donors. Isolated per sample were at least 7 million PBMCs. This same sample was also taken into another study, of T cells of mothers and their children. From that study: All donors were healthy and Caucasian; they were a few mothers and their six children.

The sample consisted of blood. The chain combines TRBV20-1 with TRBJ2-1; 9 bases agree with TRBD2. The DNA end lines up better with TRBJ2-5; the J call may be wrong. This clonotype was obtained from a boy younger than 18 in good health. CDR3 coding DNA: TGCAGTGCTAGTGGGAGCGGGGGGACGGAAGAGACCCAGTACTTC. The encoded protein is CSASGSGGTEETQYF.